These 16 T cell receptor beta chains were sequenced from one sample in a study of resident and recirculating memory T cells in vitiligo. The data were produced by immunoSEQ multiplex PCR, yet TCRdb's version contains in-frame clones alone and is incomplete. The sample shows 60,000 to 80,000 clones, approximately 90% of them seen only once. Sequences were obtained from blood. These receptors were taken from a male donor with vitiligo.

V is TRBV10-3 and J is TRBJ1-4; D gene uncertain. V lost 3 bases and J lost 7, with 15 bases in between. CDR3 length equals 15 residues. Germline lookup yields CDR1 ENHRY and CDR2 SYGVKD. The CDR3 protein is CAISEERAKSEKLFF. The CDR3 DNA reads as TGTGCCATCAGTGAAGAGAGGGCTAAGTCTGAAAAACTGTTTTTT.

In its sample, this clone was seen once. The V and J genes are TRBV5-1 and TRBJ2-7; perhaps TRBD1 as D (6 bases). Per germline, CDR1 SGHRS and CDR2 YFSETQ. There are 13 residues in the CDR3. Trimming took 0 bases from V and 10 from J, leaving 14 bases between them. The CDR3 DNA reads as TGCGCCAGCAGCTTGGAAGCAACAGGGATACAGTACTTC. This encodes CASSLEATGIQYF.

The V and J genes are TRBV4-2 and TRBJ2-7; 12 nucleotides align to TRBD2. In germline, CDR1 is LGHNA, CDR2 YNFKEQ. This CDR3 is built from 16 residues. V was clipped by 3 bases and J by 3 bases; unmatched bases: 6. The chain's CDR3 is CASSQELAGGYYEQYF. The CDR3 nucleotides read TGTGCCAGCAGCCAGGAACTAGCGGGGGGTTACTACGAGCAGTACTTC.

The chain is built from TRBV5-8 and TRBJ2-2; D not resolved. The CDR3 spans 16 residues. Germline V gives CDR1 SGHTS, CDR2 YDEGEE. The V and J ends lost 1 base and 1 base respectively, with 11 bases between them. The CDR3 loop reads CASSLSLGKNTGELFF. Written as DNA, the CDR3 is TGTGCCAGCAGCTTGTCGCTGGGCAAGAACACCGGGGAGCTGTTTTTT.

The J gene is TRBJ1-2, the V gene TRBV2; 7 nucleotides agree with TRBD1. Germline CDR1 and CDR2: SNHLY and FYNNEI. The junction had 0 bases not matched to a gene; V was cut back by 3 bases and J by 2 bases. CDR3 length equals 13 residues. The CDR3 DNA follows: TGTGCCAGCAGTGAGGGACAGAACTATGGCTACACCTTC. Protein product: CASSEGQNYGYTF. Looking up the rest from reference TRBV2 and TRBJ1-2 gives the full variable domain: EPEVTQTPSHQVTQMGQEVILRCVPISNHLYFYWYRQILGQKVEFLVSFYNNEISEKSEIFDDQFSVERPDGSNFTLKIRSTKLEDSAMYFCASSEGQNYGYTFGSGTRLTVV.

The chain joins TRBV7-9 to TRBJ2-2; D not resolved. The V end was cut by 2 bases, the J end by 0 bases, with 19 bases between. Germline CDR1 SEHNR, CDR2 FQNEAQ (reference sequence). This CDR3 has 19 amino acids. CDR3 DNA sequence: TGTGCCAGCAGCTTATTCTTTCTACCCCAACCACCGAACACCGGGGAGCTGTTTTTT. Translated, it gives CASSLFFLPQPPNTGELFF.

The chain has TRBV5-4 and TRBJ2-1; 13 bases are shared with TRBD2. CDR1 SGHNT and CDR2 YYREEE come from the germline V gene (reference sequence). The length of the CDR3 is 16 residues. The V and J ends lost 4 bases and 9 bases, in that order; junction bases with no gene match: 10. The CDR3 here is CASSPRRTSGGPEQFF. CDR3 DNA sequence: TGTGCCAGCAGCCCGCGGCGGACTAGCGGGGGTCCTGAGCAGTTCTTC.

The V gene is TRBV27, the J gene TRBJ2-1; 9 bases are shared with TRBD1. This CDR3 is 18 amino acids long. CDR1 is MNHEY and CDR2 is SMNVEV in the germline V gene (reference sequence). The V and J ends lost 2 bases and 4 bases, in that order; junction bases with no gene match: 12. In nucleotides, the CDR3 is TGTGCCAGCAGTTTAGGGCCGGGACAGGGTTCGGGTTACAATGAGCAGTTCTTC. Protein product: CASSLGPGQGSGYNEQFF.

The CDR3 spells CASSLTDRGVKQYF. Written as DNA, the CDR3 is TGTGCCAGCAGCTTAACGGACCGGGGGGTGAAGCAGTACTTC. The chain uses TRBV7-2 and TRBJ2-7, with 7 bases fitting TRBD2. Germline assignment: CDR1 SGHTA and CDR2 FQGNSA. Trimming cost V 2 bases and J 8 bases; bases outside gene matches: 9. CDR3 length: 14 amino acids.

J is TRBJ1-2 and V is TRBV13, with D unresolved. Per the germline V gene, CDR1 is PRHDT and CDR2 is FYEKMQ (reference sequence). V lost 0 bases and J lost 4, with 6 bases in between. The CDR3 loop spans 13 amino acids. The CDR3, as DNA: TGTGCCAGCAGCTTAGGGGGCGCCTATGGCTACACCTTC. This gives the protein CASSLGGAYGYTF.

The genes are TRBV19 and TRBJ1-6; D call uncertain. Germline loops: CDR1 LNHDA, CDR2 SQIVND (reference sequence). V shed 6 bases and J shed 1 base, with 13 bases lying between them. This CDR3 contains 16 residues. The CDR3 DNA reads as TGTGCCAGTAGCCTCACGGAGAGGTCCTATAATTCACCCCTCCACTTT. This codes for CASSLTERSYNSPLHF.

The rearrangement uses TRBV7-2 and TRBJ2-1; 11 nucleotides match TRBD1. Germline loops: CDR1 SGHTA, CDR2 FQGNSA. The CDR3 is made up of 16 amino acids. With V trimmed by 5 bases and J by 5 bases, 8 bases remained unmatched. In DNA form, the CDR3 reads TGTGCCAGCAGCCACCAAGGACAGGGGGCCCACAATGAGCAGTTCTTC. It is translated as CASSHQGQGAHNEQFF.

The rearrangement links TRBV7-9 to TRBJ1-3, with D tentatively TRBD1 (6 bases). Per germline, CDR1 SEHNR and CDR2 FQNEAQ (reference sequence). The CDR3 sequence is 16 residues long. Trimming stripped 1 base from V and 0 bases from J, with 10 bases between. CDR3 sequence reads: CASSLGGTLSGNTIYF. In DNA form, the CDR3 reads TGTGCCAGCAGCTTAGGGGGGACACTCTCTGGAAACACCATATATTTT. Complete variable domain (other parts from reference TRBV7-9 and TRBJ1-3): DTGVSQNPRHKITKRGQNVTFRCDPISEHNRLYWYRQTLGQGPEFLTYFQNEAQLEKSRLLSDRFSAERPKGSFSTLEIQRTEQGDSAMYLCASSLGGTLSGNTIYFGEGSWLTVV.

The V and J genes are TRBV18 and TRBJ2-2; 12 bases are shared with TRBD1. Per germline, CDR1 KGHSH and CDR2 LQKENI. Trimming took 6 bases from V and 4 from J; bases not matched to a gene: 6. The CDR3 sequence is 16 residues long. The DNA of the CDR3 is TGTGCCAGCTCGGCCGGGACAGGGGGCCCCACCGGGGAGCTGTTTTTT. Its translation is CASSAGTGGPTGELFF.

The gene calls are TRBV7-9 and TRBJ1-1, with 11 bases lining up with TRBD1. The germline V gene encodes CDR1 SEHNR and CDR2 FQNEAQ (reference sequence). The CDR3 consists of 15 residues. With V trimmed by 7 bases and J by 1 base, 5 bases remained unmatched. CDR3 sequence (DNA): TGTGCCAGCATGGGGACAGGGGGTGCGAACACTGAAGCTTTCTTT. Protein product: CASMGTGGANTEAFF.

The chain has TRBV9 and TRBJ1-2; tentatively, D is TRBD1 (5 bases). CDR3 length equals 14 residues. Trimming left V 4 bases short and J 6 bases short, with 16 bases between. Germline CDR1 reads SGDLS; CDR2 reads YYNGEE. The CDR3 sequence: CASSLTDTRHGYTF. In DNA form, the CDR3 reads TGTGCCAGCAGCTTGACAGACACTCGACATGGCTACACCTTC.